The 26 T cell receptor beta chains given below trace back to one sample, sequenced in a study of blood T cell repertoires in COVID-19 (dated by TCRdb to 2020 to 2022). The protocol used for the library was the immunoSEQ multiplex PCR assay. TCRdb mirrors the immuneACCESS table, restricted to in-frame sequences. Some clones are absent from its copies; in checked studies, under half trace to an unresolved V gene, and the reason for the others is unknown. The sample table contains fewer than 400,000 clones; only one count was recorded for around nine tenths of them. Together, the top ten hold about 4.7% of the sample. The sample was PBMCs or T cells enriched from blood (not recorded which). The source of these receptors is a man aged 25-45 years who had recovered from COVID-19.

V gene TRBV24-1 combines with J gene TRBJ2-3; D is unresolved. Germline V gene sequence: CDR1 KGHDR, CDR2 SFDVKD. CDR3 size: 16 residues. V gave up 5 bases and J gave up 2 bases, with 16 bases separating them. The CDR3 reads CATSGAQNLYTDTQYF. CDR3 DNA: TGTGCCACCAGTGGGGCACAGAACTTATACACAGATACGCAGTATTTT.

V is TRBV6-5 and J is TRBJ1-2; no definite D call. The V gene lost 1 base and the J gene lost 1 base, with 7 bases spanning the gap. The CDR3 length is 14 residues. Germline values: CDR1 MNHEY, CDR2 SVGAGI. This chain's CDR3 is CASSYLQNNYGYTF. The CDR3 DNA is TGTGCCAGCAGTTACTTACAGAATAACTATGGCTACACCTTC.

This clone was seen just once. This chain links TRBV7-9 with TRBJ2-7; possibly TRBD1 for D (6 bases). CDR1 is SEHNR, CDR2 FQNEAQ, per germline (reference sequence). The CDR3 extends over 13 amino acids. V gave up 1 base and J gave up 7 bases, with 11 bases separating them. The CDR3 nucleotides read TGTGCCAGCAGCTTAGGTGGACAGTGGGAGCAGTACTTC. Encoded protein: CASSLGGQWEQYF.

This chain connects TRBV7-9 to TRBJ1-6; the match to TRBD1 covers 10 bases. CDR1 and CDR2 (germline): SEHNR, FQNEAQ (reference sequence). V shed 5 bases, J shed 9 bases, and the junction held 4 bases outside the gene matches. This CDR3 contains 14 residues. The CDR3 is CASSRGDRGSPLHF. The CDR3 coding sequence is TGTGCCAGCAGCCGTGGGGACAGGGGTTCACCCCTCCACTTT.

The chain combines TRBV5-1 with TRBJ2-1; 8 bases match TRBD2. Germline V lookup: CDR1 SGHRS, CDR2 YFSETQ. The ends lost 7 bases at V and 7 bases at J; junction bases unmatched: 7. This CDR3 has 13 amino acids. CDR3 residues: CASSIGGVNEQFF. The CDR3 bases are TGCGCCAGCTCCATCGGGGGGGTGAATGAGCAGTTCTTC.

The V and J genes are TRBV11-2 and TRBJ2-7; 8 bases are a match to TRBD1. This CDR3 has 15 residues. The germline CDR1 and CDR2 sequences are SGHAT and FQNNGV. The junction had 5 bases not matched to a gene; V was cut back by 4 bases and J by 0 bases. The DNA of the CDR3 is TGTGCCAGCAGCTACGGACAGGGATTCTCCTACGAGCAGTACTTC. It yields the protein CASSYGQGFSYEQYF.

The J gene is TRBJ1-4, the V gene TRBV13; D perhaps matches TRBD1 (5 bases). Trimming removed 5 bases from V and 7 bases from J, with 23 bases in between. Germline V lookup: CDR1 PRHDT, CDR2 FYEKMQ (reference sequence). This CDR3 contains 17 residues. The CDR3 is CASSPRGLGGSGEKLFF. Written as DNA, the CDR3 is TGTGCCAGCAGCCCCCGTGGGCTCGGGGGAAGTGGTGAAAAACTGTTTTTT.

This clone was observed a single time. This chain links TRBV27 with TRBJ1-5, with D perhaps TRBD1 (5 bases). V was pared by 2 bases and J by 6 bases, with 11 bases between. This CDR3 has 14 amino acids. Germline V gene data show CDR1 as MNHEY and CDR2 as SMNVEV (reference sequence). CDR3 residues: CASSLQGGFQPQHF. CDR3 in DNA: TGTGCCAGCAGTTTACAGGGAGGGTTTCAGCCCCAGCATTTT.

The chain links TRBV4-1 to TRBJ2-1, with D possibly matching TRBD1 (5 bases). The CDR3 loop spans 16 amino acids. The V end was cut by 1 base, the J end by 4 bases, with 14 bases between. Germline values: CDR1 MGHRA, CDR2 YSYEKL. CDR3 bases: TGCGCCAGCAGCCAAGGTGGCAGGGTGACTTACAATGAGCAGTTCTTC. The encoded protein is CASSQGGRVTYNEQFF.

As concerns this clone: Other DNA sequences of this sample code for an identical CDR3. This rearrangement joins TRBV19 to TRBJ2-3; 9 nucleotides match TRBD1. V lost 3 bases to trimming and J lost 1 base; unmatched junction nucleotides: 2. The CDR3 has 15 residues. CDR1 LNHDA and CDR2 SQIVND come from the germline V gene (reference sequence). Here the CDR3 DNA reads TGTGCCAGTAGTATGGGACAGGGCCGCACAGATACGCAGTATTTT. Its translation: CASSMGQGRTDTQYF.

The chain couples TRBV9 to TRBJ1-4; 9 bases match TRBD1. CDR3 length: 15 amino acids. J lost 8 bases, V lost 0 bases, and 5 bases had no gene match. Per the germline V gene, CDR1 is SGDLS and CDR2 is YYNGEE. CDR3 amino acids: CASSVDRGQGEKLFF. As DNA, the CDR3 is TGTGCCAGCAGCGTAGACAGGGGGCAAGGGGAAAAACTGTTTTTT.

Comments on this clone: Distinct nucleotide sequences in the sample also encode this CDR3. This chain uses TRBV5-4 with TRBJ1-3, with D perhaps matching TRBD1 (5 bases). Trimming took off 0 bases at V and 4 bases at J, with 5 bases between the two ends. Germline assignment: CDR1 SGHNT and CDR2 YYREEE (reference sequence). There are 13 residues in the CDR3. CDR3: CASSLDRGNTIYF. The CDR3 bases are TGTGCCAGCAGCTTGGACAGGGGAAACACCATATATTTT.

The chain uses TRBV2 and TRBJ2-3, with TRBD1 matching over 7 bases. The CDR3 consists of 15 residues. Germline V gene sequence: CDR1 SNHLY, CDR2 FYNNEI. V lost 9 bases and J lost 0; bases outside the gene matches: 9. CDR3 in DNA: TGTGCCAGAGCTCTAACAGGGGCTAGCACAGATACGCAGTATTTT. It encodes CARALTGASTDTQYF.

In its sample, this clone was seen once. V and J are TRBV5-6 and TRBJ1-6; D perhaps matches TRBD1 (6 bases). There are 14 residues in the CDR3. Germline assignment: CDR1 SGHDT and CDR2 YYEEEE. Trimming shortened V by 0 bases and J by 7 bases, and 8 bases separated the two germline ends. In nucleotides, the CDR3 is TGTGCCAGCAGCTTGGAGGGGGAGAATTCACCCCTCCACTTT. Its protein product is CASSLEGENSPLHF.

The chain carries TRBV4-2 and TRBJ2-5; perhaps TRBD1 as D (6 bases). Trimming removed 1 base at V and 7 bases at J, with 19 bases between. The germline V gene has CDR1 LGHNA and CDR2 YNFKEQ. This CDR3 has 16 amino acids. CDR3 residues: CASSQAQGHSLGTQYF. CDR3 bases: TGTGCCAGCAGCCAAGCCCAGGGACACTCGTTGGGGACCCAGTACTTC.

The rearrangement uses TRBV28 and TRBJ1-4; 7 bases agree with TRBD1. The V segment lost 4 bases and the J segment 7 bases; nucleotides outside the gene matches: 3. The CDR3 is 13 amino acids. Germline V gene lookup returns CDR1 MDHEN and CDR2 SYDVKM. CDR3 residues: CASSSNRGEKLFF. Here the CDR3 DNA reads TGTGCCAGCAGTTCAAACAGGGGTGAAAAACTGTTTTTT.

This chain connects TRBV27 to TRBJ1-4, with D possibly being TRBD1 (5 bases). The CDR3 length is 18 residues. The germline V gene encodes CDR1 MNHEY and CDR2 SMNVEV (reference sequence). Trimming pared 1 base from V and 0 bases from J, leaving 15 bases between. CDR3: CASSLFAPDSATNEKLFF. CDR3 coding DNA: TGTGCCAGCAGTTTATTTGCCCCTGACAGCGCAACTAATGAAAAACTGTTTTTT. The full variable domain, rest sourced from reference TRBV27 and TRBJ1-4, is EAQVTQNPRYLITVTGKKLTVTCSQNMNHEYMSWYRQDPGLGLRQIYYSMNVEVTDKGDVPEGYKVSRKEKRNFPLILESPSPNQTSLYFCASSLFAPDSATNEKLFFGSGTQLSVL.

V usage is TRBV10-1 and J usage is TRBJ1-1; TRBD1 might be the D (5 bases). The germline V gene has CDR1 WNHNN and CDR2 SYGVQD (reference sequence). The CDR3 runs to 15 residues. V dropped 0 bases and J dropped 2 bases, with 10 bases sitting between them. The CDR3 here is CASSESAGYNTEAFF. CDR3 coding DNA: TGCGCCAGCAGTGAGTCGGCAGGGTATAACACTGAAGCTTTCTTT.

The rearrangement uses TRBV5-1 and TRBJ1-1; D is uncertain. The V gene lost 5 bases and the J gene lost 3 bases, with 14 bases spanning the gap. This CDR3 is built from 14 residues. Germline V lookup: CDR1 SGHRS, CDR2 YFSETQ. The DNA for the CDR3 is TGCGCCAGCAGAAACCAGGTACGTGACACTGAAGCTTTCTTT. This codes for CASRNQVRDTEAFF.

The table lists this clone with a count of one. The rearrangement links TRBV5-4 to TRBJ1-2; 8 bases line up with TRBD1. There are 14 residues in the CDR3. Germline V gene sequence: CDR1 SGHNT, CDR2 YYREEE (reference sequence). Trimming removed 2 bases from V and 4 bases from J; junction bases left unmatched: 4. The DNA for the CDR3 is TGTGCCAGCAGCTTTCAGGGGGCCCGCTATGGCTACACCTTC. Its translation: CASSFQGARYGYTF.

The chain is built from TRBV28 and TRBJ2-4, with D tentatively TRBD2 (5 bases). V was shortened by 5 bases and J by 0 bases, with 11 bases between the two germline ends. The CDR3 is 15 residues long. Germline V gives CDR1 MDHEN, CDR2 SYDVKM. The CDR3 region is CASSPGILAKNIQYF. The CDR3 nucleotides read TGTGCCAGCAGTCCGGGGATCTTAGCCAAAAACATTCAGTACTTC.

This clone has just one count. The CDR3 sequence is CASSYPLDSALFF. CDR3 DNA: TGTGCCAGCAGCTATCCCTTGGACAGTGCCTTGTTCTTC. The genes are TRBV11-2 and TRBJ2-1; the D gene is possibly TRBD1 (6 bases). V was clipped by 4 bases and J by 15 bases, with 19 bases between them. The germline V gene encodes CDR1 SGHAT and CDR2 FQNNGV. CDR3 length: 13 residues. Supplemented by reference TRBV11-2 and TRBJ2-1, the full variable domain reads EAGVAQSPRYKIIEKRQSVAFWCNPISGHATLYWYQQILGQGPKLLIQFQNNGVVDDSQLPKDRFSAERLKGVDSTLKIQPAKLEDSAVYLCASSYPLDSALFFGPGTRLTVL.

This rearrangement joins TRBV19 to TRBJ2-7; no firm D call. This CDR3 contains 16 residues. V dropped 9 bases and J dropped 2 bases, with 23 bases sitting between them. Germline loops: CDR1 LNHDA, CDR2 SQIVND (reference sequence). CDR3 sequence (DNA): TGTGCCAGCGGTCCCGCAGGCCTATTTGGCGCCTACGAGCAGTACTTC. As protein: CASGPAGLFGAYEQYF.

J is TRBJ2-5 and V is TRBV4-2, with D perhaps TRBD2 (5 bases). Trimming cost V 1 base and J 4 bases, with 19 bases left between them. The CDR3 has 17 residues. The germline V gene encodes CDR1 LGHNA and CDR2 YNFKEQ. CDR3 loop: CASSQAPPGSEGETQYF. In DNA form, the CDR3 reads TGTGCCAGCAGCCAAGCCCCACCGGGATCGGAAGGAGAGACCCAGTACTTC.

V gene TRBV27 combines with J gene TRBJ2-3, with 7 nucleotides matching TRBD2. Germline V gives CDR1 MNHEY, CDR2 SMNVEV (reference sequence). This CDR3 contains 17 residues. The J segment lost 0 bases and the V segment lost 1 base, leaving 7 bases of the junction unmatched. The CDR3 nucleotides read TGTGCCAGCAGTTTATGGGGACTATTCCCTAGCACAGATACGCAGTATTTT. Its translation: CASSLWGLFPSTDTQYF.

The chain is built from TRBV1 and TRBJ1-1. TRBV1 is a pseudogene locus. The CDR3 sequence is 19 residues long. In DNA form, the CDR3 reads TGCACCAGCAGCCAAGATGGCCGGAGGGTGGCAGGGAATGGCACTGAAGCTTTCTTT. Translating gives CTSSQDGRRVAGNGTEAFF.